Shown below are 9 T cell receptor beta chains from a single sample sequenced in a study of blood T cells in healthy people across ages. Combining a sample-barcoded 5' primer with a J-beta primer mix, a second PCR ran for about 7 to 11 cycles. TCRdb re-called the 5' RACE reads through MiXCR, storing one row per CDR3 protein. This table has approximately 1.5 million distinct CDR3 sequences, approximately 43% appearing once. Sequencing input: blood. These receptors were taken from a woman between 18 and 29 years old in good health.

CDR3 sequence reads: CASSYNSPLHF. The CDR3 DNA is TGTGCCAGCAGTTATAATTCACCCCTCCACTTT. The chain recombines TRBV6-1 with TRBJ1-6; D unclear. Per germline, CDR1 MNHNS and CDR2 SASEGT. The V end was cut by 5 bases, the J end by 4 bases, with 0 bases between. CDR3 size: 11 residues.

This clonotype is a singleton in its sample. The chain links TRBV7-9 to TRBJ1-1; D uncertain. Germline V CDR1 and CDR2: SEHNR, FQNEAQ (reference sequence). CDR3 length: 16 residues. Trimming cost V 3 bases and J 1 base, with 15 bases left between them. The CDR3 nucleotides are TGTGCCAGCAGCTTTCCCTTTTGGACGGCGAACACTGAAGCTTTCTTT. Encoded protein: CASSFPFWTANTEAFF.

A remark on this clonotype: This may be a read error: a much more frequent sequence differs by one nucleotide. The chain joins TRBV6-5 to TRBJ1-2, with no clear D. The CDR3 is 13 amino acids. CDR1 and CDR2 from the germline V gene are MNHEY and SVGAGI. The ends were cut back, 0 bases at V and 4 bases at J, with 6 bases in the middle. CDR3 amino acids: CASSYSPTYGYTF. The CDR3 DNA sequence: TGTGCCAGCAGTTACTCGCCAACCTATGGCTACACCTTC.

The J gene is TRBJ2-7, the V gene TRBV7-2, with no clear D. V was pared by 7 bases and J by 6 bases, with 10 bases between. The CDR3 runs 11 residues. Germline V lookup: CDR1 SGHTA, CDR2 FQGNSA. This CDR3 reads CASTTVGEQYF. In DNA, the CDR3 is TGTGCCAGCACCACGGTAGGCGAGCAGTACTTC. The whole variable domain, remainder taken from reference TRBV7-2 and TRBJ2-7, is GAGVSQSPSNKVTEKGKDVELRCDPISGHTALYWYRQSLGQGLEFLIYFQGNSAPDKSGLPSDRFSAERTGGSVSTLTIQRTQQEDSAVYLCASTTVGEQYFGPGTRLTVT.

The chain is built from TRBV6-5 and TRBJ2-1; no clear D gene. The CDR3 runs 17 residues. In germline, CDR1 is MNHEY, CDR2 SVGAGI. V was pared by 0 bases and J by 4 bases, with 16 bases between. The CDR3 here is CASSYSAAPSGYNEQFF. CDR3 sequence (DNA): TGTGCCAGCAGTTACTCGGCGGCCCCCTCTGGTTACAATGAGCAGTTCTTC.

CDR3 DNA: TGTGCCAGCAGTTTAGGCCATCTAAATGGCTACACCTTC. Its translation is CASSLGHLNGYTF. The chain combines TRBV12-3 or TRBV12-4 with TRBJ1-2; D is unresolved. The V end was cut by 1 base, the J end by 6 bases, with 9 bases between. The CDR3 sequence is 13 residues long.

CDR3 region: CSAREGPIEAFF. CDR3 sequence (DNA): TGCAGTGCTAGGGAGGGGCCAATTGAAGCTTTCTTT. V is TRBV20-1 and J is TRBJ1-1; tentative D call: TRBD1 (5 bases). The ends were cut back, 3 bases at V and 7 bases at J, with 12 bases in the middle. Germline values: CDR1 DFQATT, CDR2 SNEGSKA (reference sequence). The CDR3 extends over 12 amino acids.

This clonotype was seen a few times. Here the CDR3 DNA reads TGTGCCACCAGCAGAGATCGGACGACAGGGAGGGAGACCCAGTACTTC. It is translated as CATSRDRTTGRETQYF. The chain carries TRBV15 and TRBJ2-5; tentative D call: TRBD1 (7 bases). Germline CDR1 is LNHNV and CDR2 is YYDKDF (reference sequence). The V gene lost 0 bases and the J gene lost 5 bases, with 16 bases spanning the gap. The CDR3 extends over 16 amino acids.

The chain combines TRBV20-1 with TRBJ1-5; 7 bases fit TRBD1. Germline V lookup: CDR1 DFQATT, CDR2 SNEGSKA (reference sequence). The CDR3 is 14 residues long. V trimming: 3 bases; J trimming: 4 bases; junction bases outside the gene matches: 6. CDR3 coding DNA: TGCAGTGCTAGTGCACAGGGGCCGAATCAGCCCCAGCATTTT. Protein product: CSASAQGPNQPQHF.